This entry lists 8 T cell receptor beta chains sequenced from one sample in a study of blood T cell repertoires in COVID-19. Sequencing was performed with immunoSEQ multiplex PCR; in TCRdb, only in-frame clones are kept and a portion is missing. In the table there are hundreds of thousands of clones, over 80% of which are singletons. Sequenced sample: peripheral blood. These receptors all stem from a woman in her sixties or seventies with COVID-19, enrolled during active disease.

This clone was observed a single time. The chain couples TRBV3-1 (or the pseudogene TRBV3-2) to TRBJ2-7; the D gene is possibly TRBD1 (6 bases). Germline CDR1 and CDR2: LGHDT and YNNKEL (reference sequence). The CDR3 sequence is 13 residues long. V lost 2 bases and J 1 base, leaving 6 bases between the germline ends. The chain's CDR3 is CASSQRGSYEQYF. In nucleotides, the CDR3 is TGTGCCAGCAGCCAAAGGGGGTCCTACGAGCAGTACTTC.

The table lists this clone with a count of one. This chain links TRBV7-9 with TRBJ2-3; the D gene is possibly TRBD2 (5 bases). V lost 0 bases and J 5 bases, leaving 15 bases between the germline ends. In germline, CDR1 is SEHNR, CDR2 FQNEAQ (reference sequence). CDR3 length equals 16 residues. CDR3 region: CASSLAKYVGGDTQYF. CDR3 sequence (DNA): TGTGCCAGCAGCTTAGCGAAGTACGTAGGAGGAGATACGCAGTATTTT.

The chain carries TRBV6-5 and TRBJ1-6; 7 nucleotides agree with TRBD1. Per the germline V gene, CDR1 is MNHEY and CDR2 is SVGAGI. V dropped 6 bases and J dropped 4; count of bases not matched to a gene: 0. This CDR3 is built from 13 residues. CDR3 sequence reads: CASRTGYNSPLHF. CDR3 DNA sequence: TGTGCCAGCAGGACAGGGTATAATTCACCCCTCCACTTT.

This rearrangement joins TRBV7-9 to TRBJ1-2, with D perhaps matching TRBD1 (5 bases). Trimming removed 3 bases at V and 1 base at J, with 12 bases between. Germline values: CDR1 SEHNR, CDR2 FQNEAQ (reference sequence). The CDR3 has 15 residues. The CDR3 DNA reads as TGTGCCAGCAGCTTGAAAGGGGATTTTAACTATGGCTACACCTTC. It codes for CASSLKGDFNYGYTF.

The chain combines TRBV7-9 with TRBJ2-7; no definite D call. This CDR3 is built from 13 residues. The V gene lost 1 base and the J gene lost 4 bases, with 8 bases spanning the gap. Germline CDR1 is SEHNR and CDR2 is FQNEAQ (reference sequence). The CDR3 DNA sequence: TGTGCCAGCAGCTTAGGCGCTTTTTACGAGCAGTACTTC. Translating it yields CASSLGAFYEQYF.

The chain links TRBV3-1 (or the pseudogene TRBV3-2) to TRBJ2-7; TRBD1 matches at 7 bases. Germline CDR1 and CDR2: LGHDT and YNNKEL (reference sequence). V lost 5 bases, J lost 10 bases, and 8 bases stayed unmatched. This CDR3 has 12 amino acids. CDR3 region: CASSITGTDQYF. CDR3 DNA: TGTGCCAGCAGCATAACCGGGACAGACCAGTACTTC.

The chain uses TRBV28 and TRBJ2-4; unclear D gene. In germline, CDR1 is MDHEN, CDR2 SYDVKM. Trimming removed 3 bases at V and 3 bases at J, with 18 bases between. The CDR3 extends over 17 amino acids. CDR3: CASSLSVLGRGKNIQYF. The CDR3 DNA sequence: TGTGCCAGCAGTTTGTCCGTTCTTGGGCGTGGCAAAAACATTCAGTACTTC. Full variable domain (remainder filled in from reference TRBV28 and TRBJ2-4): DVKVTQSSRYLVKRTGEKVFLECVQDMDHENMFWYRQDPGLGLRLIYFSYDVKMKEKGDIPEGYSVSREKKERFSLILESASTNQTSMYLCASSLSVLGRGKNIQYFGAGTRLSVL.

This chain links TRBV5-1 with TRBJ1-4; D is possibly TRBD1 (6 bases). The CDR3 contains 14 residues. V lost 2 bases and J 8 bases, leaving 13 bases between the germline ends. Germline CDR1 SGHRS, CDR2 YFSETQ. For the CDR3, the DNA is TGCGCCAGCAGCTTAGGCCAGACAGGCGAAAAACTGTTTTTT. Translating gives CASSLGQTGEKLFF.